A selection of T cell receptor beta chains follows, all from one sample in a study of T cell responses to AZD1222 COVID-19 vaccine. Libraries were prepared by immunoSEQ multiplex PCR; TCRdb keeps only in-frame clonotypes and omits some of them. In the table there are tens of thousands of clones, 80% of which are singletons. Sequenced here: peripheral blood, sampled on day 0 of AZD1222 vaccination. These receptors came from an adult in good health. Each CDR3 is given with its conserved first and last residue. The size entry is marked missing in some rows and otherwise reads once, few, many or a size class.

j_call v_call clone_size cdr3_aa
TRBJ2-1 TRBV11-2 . CASSLSGGSSYNEQFF
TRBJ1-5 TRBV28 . CASSSVSSNQPQHF
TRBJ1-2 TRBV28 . CASSSPWGGYTF
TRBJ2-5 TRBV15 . CATSREGGRGQETQYF
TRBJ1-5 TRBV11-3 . CASIGGTGRQPQHF
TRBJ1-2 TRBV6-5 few CASIAGDNNYGYTF
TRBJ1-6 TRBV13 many CASRPRGGLDSPLHF
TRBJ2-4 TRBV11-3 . CASSYPSGMAVVYIQYF
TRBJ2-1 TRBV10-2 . CASRPQQGTEQFF
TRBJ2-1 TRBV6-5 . CASSSIDRDDEQFF
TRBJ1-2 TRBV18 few CASSPRDRGNYGYTF
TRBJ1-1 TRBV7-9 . CASSLEGGTEAFF
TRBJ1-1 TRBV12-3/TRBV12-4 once CASNRLNTEAFF
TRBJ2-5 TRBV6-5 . CASRRTDQETQYF
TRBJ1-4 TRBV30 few CAWSVTGINEKLFF
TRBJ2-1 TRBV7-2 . CASSQLAGGRYEQFF
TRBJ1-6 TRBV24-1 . CATSEGSTNSPLHF
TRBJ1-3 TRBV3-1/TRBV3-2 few CASSQPLHGTGNTIYF
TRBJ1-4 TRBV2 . CAGGRKTTNEKLFF
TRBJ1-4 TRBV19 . CASSTPGGPNEKLFF
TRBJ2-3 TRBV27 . CASSSTTGTQYF
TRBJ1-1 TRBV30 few CAWSGLMNTEAFF
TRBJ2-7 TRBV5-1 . CASSRLRAGSDHEQYF
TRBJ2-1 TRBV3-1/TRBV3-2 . CASSQAGAWSYNEQFF
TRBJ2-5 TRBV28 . CASSLSVGTSVLETQYF
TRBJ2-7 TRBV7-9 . CASSTRGGAGASTEQYF
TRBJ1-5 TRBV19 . CASSTTGTKRPQHF
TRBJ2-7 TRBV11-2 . CASSKGARGLGEQYF